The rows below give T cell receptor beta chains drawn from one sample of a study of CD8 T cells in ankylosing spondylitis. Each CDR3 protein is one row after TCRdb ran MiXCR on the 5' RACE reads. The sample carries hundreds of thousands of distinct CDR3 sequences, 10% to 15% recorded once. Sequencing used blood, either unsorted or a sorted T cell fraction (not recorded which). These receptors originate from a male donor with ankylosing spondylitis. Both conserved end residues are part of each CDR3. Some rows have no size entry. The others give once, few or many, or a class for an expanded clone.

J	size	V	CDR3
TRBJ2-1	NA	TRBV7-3	CASSLTRRDRREQFF
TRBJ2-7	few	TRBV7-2	CASSLRGVQTYEQYF
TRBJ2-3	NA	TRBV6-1	CASSLYGRGLTDTQYF
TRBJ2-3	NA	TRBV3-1	CASSQELAGGQYF
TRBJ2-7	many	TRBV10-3	CAISVRKAGGYEQYF
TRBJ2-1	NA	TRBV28	CASSRAGREDEQFF
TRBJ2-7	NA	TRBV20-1	CSARGGPHEQYF
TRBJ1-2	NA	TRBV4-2	CASSQEVGTGTYTF
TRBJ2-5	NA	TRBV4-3	CASSQEVVSQETQYF
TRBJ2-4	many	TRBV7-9	CASSLWEAKNIQYF
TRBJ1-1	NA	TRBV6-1	CASRRIRGTEAFF
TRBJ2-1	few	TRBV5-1	CASRFDSPSYNEQFF
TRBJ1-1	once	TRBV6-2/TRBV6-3	CASSHPWPGNTEAFF
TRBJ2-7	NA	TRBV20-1	CSALPRDRVSYEQYF
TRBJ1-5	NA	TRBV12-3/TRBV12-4	CASTIQAYSNQPQHF
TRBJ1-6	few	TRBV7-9	CASSFSDRPLSLHF
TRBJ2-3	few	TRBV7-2	CASSLGLDTDTQYF
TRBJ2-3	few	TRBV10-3	CAIGTSGFSTDTQYF
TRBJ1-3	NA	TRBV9	CASSVGPPDTIYF
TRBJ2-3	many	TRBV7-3	CASSYEAGLSTDTQYF
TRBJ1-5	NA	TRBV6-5	CASSYTRLQPQHF
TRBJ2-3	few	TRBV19	CASSIGQVGTQYF
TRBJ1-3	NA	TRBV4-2	CASSQDVLSSGNTIYF
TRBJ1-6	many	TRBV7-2	CASSLEGRGNSPLHF
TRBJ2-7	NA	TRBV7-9	CASSPPGGGGSYEQYF
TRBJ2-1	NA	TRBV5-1	CASSLGLAGGAYNEQFF
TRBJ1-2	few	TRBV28	CASSHRLYGYTF
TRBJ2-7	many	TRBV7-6	CASSLGPNYEQYF
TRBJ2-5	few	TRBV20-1	CSAVSGRDGETQYF
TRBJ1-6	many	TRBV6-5	CASSYFDRGPSPLHF
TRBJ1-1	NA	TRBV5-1	CASSSGQGTNTEAFF
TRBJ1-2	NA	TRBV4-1	CASSQAGTLNYGYTF
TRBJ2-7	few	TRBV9	CASSAEPLTGTYEQYF
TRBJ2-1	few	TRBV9	CASSVNAVSYNEQFF
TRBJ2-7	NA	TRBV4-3	CASSQDMTGAIYEQYF
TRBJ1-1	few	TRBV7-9	CASSTTEVTEAFF
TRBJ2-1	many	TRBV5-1	CASSLFSSGSEQFF
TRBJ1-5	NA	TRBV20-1	CSASRRRQPQHF
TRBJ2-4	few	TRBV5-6	CASSLQGVAKNIQYF
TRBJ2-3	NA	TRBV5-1	CASTSLDTQYF
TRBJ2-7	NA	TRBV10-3	CAISDADRADPDHSYEQYF
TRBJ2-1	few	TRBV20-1	CSARATRNEQFF
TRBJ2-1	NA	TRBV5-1	CASSLGTGSHNEQFF
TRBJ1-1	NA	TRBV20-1	CSARDNGRQTWNTEAFF
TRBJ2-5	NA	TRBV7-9	CASSFSAGETQYF
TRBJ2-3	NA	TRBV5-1	CASSLLTSGRADLTDTQYF
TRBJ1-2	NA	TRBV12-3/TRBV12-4	CASSFYGNYGYTF
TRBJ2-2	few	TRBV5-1	CASTPGTNTGELFF
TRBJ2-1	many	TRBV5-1	CASSVDSYNEQFF
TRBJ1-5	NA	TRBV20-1	CSARSTLRGNQPQHF
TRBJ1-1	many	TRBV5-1	CASSSGGEAFF
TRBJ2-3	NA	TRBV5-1	CASSFGLAGGPDTQYF
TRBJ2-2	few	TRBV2	CASSESGRELFF